Listed here are 15 T cell receptor beta chains from one sample, sequenced in a study of response to subunit inactivated influenza vaccine. TCRdb ran MiXCR on the RT-PCR reads and lists one entry per CDR3 protein. The sample shows 530,000 or so distinct CDR3 sequences, 10% to 15% of them seen only once. This specimen was PBMCs from blood, taken on the day of vaccination. Receptor source: a man over 45 who received an inactivated influenza vaccine.

This clonotype turned up a few times. The gene calls are TRBV7-9 and TRBJ2-1; 14 bases map to TRBD2. J was trimmed by 8 bases and V by 7 bases; bases with no gene match: 13. CDR3 size: 17 residues. Per the germline V gene, CDR1 is SEHNR and CDR2 is FQNEAQ (reference sequence). CDR3 in amino acids: CASTEGLAGVLRDEQFF. In DNA, the CDR3 is TGTGCCAGCACCGAGGGACTAGCGGGGGTTCTTAGGGATGAGCAGTTCTTC. The full variable domain, rest sourced from reference TRBV7-9 and TRBJ2-1, is DTGVSQNPRHKITKRGQNVTFRCDPISEHNRLYWYRQTLGQGPEFLTYFQNEAQLEKSRLLSDRFSAERPKGSFSTLEIQRTEQGDSAMYLCASTEGLAGVLRDEQFFGPGTRLTVL.

This clonotype was observed a handful of times. The chain employs TRBV10-3 and TRBJ2-5; 12 bases align to TRBD1. V lost 6 bases and J lost 5; bases outside the gene matches: 4. Germline-derived CDR1 and CDR2 are ENHRY and SYGVKD. This CDR3 is 14 amino acids long. CDR3 amino acids: CAIRGTGGDETQYF. The CDR3 DNA is TGTGCCATCAGGGGGACAGGGGGCGACGAGACCCAGTACTTC.

This clonotype has just a few counts. The rearrangement links TRBV25-1 to TRBJ2-1; D gene ambiguous. This CDR3 contains 14 residues. V dropped 1 base and J dropped 8 bases, with 12 bases sitting between them. Germline CDR1 and CDR2: MGHDK and SYGVNS. The CDR3 DNA is TGTGCCAGCAGTGAATTGCAGGATTGGGATGAGCAGTTCTTC. Its translation is CASSELQDWDEQFF.

The V gene is TRBV5-1, the J gene TRBJ2-3; 10 nucleotides line up with TRBD1. The germline V gene encodes CDR1 SGHRS and CDR2 YFSETQ. Germline trimming cut 4 bases from V and 14 bases from J; bases unmatched to any gene: 7. The CDR3 is made up of 12 amino acids. The CDR3 DNA sequence: TGCGCCAGCAGCCCGGGACAGGGGCCACCGTATTTT. It translates to CASSPGQGPPYF.

This clonotype was recorded at least ten times. The rearrangement links TRBV10-3 to TRBJ2-3; 12 nucleotides align to TRBD2. Germline trimming cut 5 bases from V and 10 bases from J; bases unmatched to any gene: 16. The CDR3 totals 17 residues. From germline, CDR1 is ENHRY and CDR2 SYGVKD. CDR3 region: CAISLGLAGYWGESQYF. The CDR3 DNA reads TGTGCCATCAGTCTAGGACTAGCGGGGTATTGGGGTGAGTCGCAGTATTTT.

This clonotype was counted between two and nine times. This chain connects TRBV7-8 to TRBJ2-1, with D uncertain. V was trimmed by 5 bases and J by 7 bases, leaving 9 bases between them. The CDR3 runs 12 residues. Looked up from germline, CDR1 is SGHVS and CDR2 is FQNEAQ. For the CDR3, the DNA is TGTGCCAGCAGCCGTGAAAAGAATGAGCAGTTCTTC. Its translation: CASSREKNEQFF.

This clonotype was seen a few times. The chain combines TRBV20-1 with TRBJ1-1; D gene ambiguous. The CDR3 runs to 14 residues. Trimming stripped 6 bases from V and 0 bases from J, with 14 bases between. Germline CDR1 reads DFQATT; CDR2 reads SNEGSKA (reference sequence). In DNA form, the CDR3 reads TGCAGTGCAAGACTTAGTAGTATGAACACTGAAGCTTTCTTT. This encodes CSARLSSMNTEAFF.

The sample holds a few counts of this clonotype. The genes are TRBV28 and TRBJ2-2; no clear D gene. V lost 10 bases to trimming and J lost 5 bases, with 8 bases between them. The germline V gene encodes CDR1 MDHEN and CDR2 SYDVKM. The CDR3 totals 11 residues. In DNA form, the CDR3 reads TGTGCCATATGGGCTACCGGGGAGCTGTTTTTT. As protein: CAIWATGELFF.

This clonotype has more than one count but fewer than ten. The chain has TRBV9 and TRBJ2-2; 8 nucleotides match TRBD1. Losses at the gene ends were 2 bases for V and 1 base for J; bases not matched to a gene: 4. Germline-derived CDR1 and CDR2 are SGDLS and YYNGEE. This CDR3 is 16 amino acids long. This chain's CDR3 is CASSVRDRKNTGELFF. DNA of the CDR3: TGTGCCAGCAGCGTCCGGGACAGGAAGAACACCGGGGAGCTGTTTTTT.

This clonotype turned up a few times. CDR3 loop: CASRQGGLAGVQYF. Written as DNA, the CDR3 is TGTGCCAGCAGGCAGGGAGGACTAGCGGGGGTGCAGTACTTC. The chain is built from TRBV5-6 and TRBJ2-7; 13 nucleotides agree with TRBD2. The germline V gene has CDR1 SGHDT and CDR2 YYEEEE. Trimming took 5 bases from V and 9 from J; bases not matched to a gene: 8. The CDR3 is 14 residues long.

This clonotype was seen many times. This chain links TRBV6-5 with TRBJ1-2, with a weak D call TRBD1 (5 bases). The V end lost 4 bases, the J end lost 8 bases, and 14 bases lay between the germline ends. The CDR3 sequence is 13 residues long. The germline CDR1 and CDR2 sequences are MNHEY and SVGAGI. CDR3 bases: TGTGCCAGCAGTTTACCCGGGACTGAAGGCTACACCTTC. Translation: CASSLPGTEGYTF.

With regard to this clonotype: The junction departs from the called germline gene at one end, perhaps through a read error. V is TRBV7-2 and J is TRBJ2-7; unclear D gene. This CDR3 contains 13 residues. In germline, CDR1 is SGHTA, CDR2 FQGNSA. CDR3 DNA: TGTGCCAGCATCTTAATGTCAGTCCACGAGCAGTACTTC. Protein: CASILMSVHEQYF.

The chain joins TRBV4-3 to TRBJ1-2; D is possibly TRBD1 (5 bases). This CDR3 region has 15 residues. Trimming stripped 0 bases from V and 3 bases from J, with 11 bases between. The V gene's germline CDR1 is LGHNA and CDR2 YSLEER. The CDR3 is CASSQDQGVDYGYTF. The CDR3 DNA reads as TGCGCCAGCAGCCAAGACCAGGGAGTGGACTATGGCTACACCTTC.

This clonotype has only a few counts. The CDR3 DNA follows: TGCGCCAGCAGGAGGGGCCACTCTGGAAACACCATATATTTT. Translating gives CASRRGHSGNTIYF. The rearrangement joins TRBV5-1 to TRBJ1-3; tentatively, D is TRBD1 (5 bases). V lost 5 bases and J lost 0, with 9 bases in between. Germline loops: CDR1 SGHRS, CDR2 YFSETQ. This CDR3 region has 14 residues.

The chain uses TRBV12-3 or TRBV12-4 and TRBJ2-2; D uncertain. CDR3 length: 16 amino acids. Trimming cost V 1 base and J 0 bases, with 9 bases left between them. This CDR3 is CASSLGQLPNTGELFF. In nucleotides, the CDR3 is TGTGCCAGCAGTTTAGGCCAGTTACCGAACACCGGGGAGCTGTTTTTT.